This T cell receptor (beta chain) came from a study of T cells in Graves' hyperthyroidism and ophthalmopathy. Amplification of TCR beta CDR3 regions used RNA as the template. First-round RT-PCR targeting the TCR CDR3 was performed with the HTBI primer set. TCRdb reanalysed the multiplex PCR reads using MiXCR and keeps one entry per CDR3 protein. The sample contains roughly 840,000 distinct CDR3 sequences, roughly 37% of which appear only once. Germline loops: CDR1 LNHDA, CDR2 SQIVND (reference sequence). V trimming: 5 bases; J trimming: 12 bases; junction bases outside the gene matches: 11. This CDR3 is built from 13 residues. This clonotype was counted ten times or more. Patients were excluded for uncontrolled infection, other autoimmune disease, pregnancy or lactation. The study based diagnoses on clinical symptoms, serum thyroxine and TRAb, thyroid ultrasound and orbital computed tomography.

Sequenced input: blood. The chain is built from TRBV19 and TRBJ1-1, with TRBD1 matching over 8 bases. This TCR came from a man aged 18 to 35 with Graves' hyperthyroidism. CDR3 amino acids: CASSLQRTGKTFF. DNA for the CDR3: TGTGCCAGTAGTCTCCAACGGACAGGGAAGACTTTCTTT.